Below, 26 T cell receptor beta chains from the same sample are listed, as sequenced in a study of CD8+ T cells in alopecia areata. RNA extraction and reverse transcription yielded cDNA as sequencing template. Using immunoSEQ multiplex PCR, the repertoire was profiled, and TCRdb retains in-frame clones only, with some absent. The table shows about 110,000 clones, with around 59% occurring only once. The sequenced material came from CD8+ T cells sorted from blood. The source is a human donor in good health.

The chain uses TRBV9 and TRBJ2-2; 11 nucleotides agree with TRBD2. This CDR3 has 16 residues. Germline CDR1 is SGDLS and CDR2 is YYNGEE. The ends lost 4 bases at V and 4 bases at J; junction bases unmatched: 6. The CDR3 sequence: CASSYSGGDSTGELFF. The CDR3 coding sequence is TGTGCCAGCAGCTATAGCGGGGGGGATTCCACCGGGGAGCTGTTTTTT.

This sequence joins TRBV4-2 and TRBJ2-5; D is perhaps TRBD2 (6 bases). V lost 1 base, J lost 3 bases, and 6 bases lay in between. The length of the CDR3 is 13 residues. Germline CDR1 and CDR2: LGHNA and YNFKEQ. CDR3 coding DNA: TGTGCCAGCAGCCAAGCGGGGGAAGAGACCCAGTACTTC. Its protein is CASSQAGEETQYF.

This chain uses TRBV19 with TRBJ2-2; 9 bases line up with TRBD1. The V gene end was trimmed by 3 bases and the J gene end by 4 bases; junction bases not matched to a gene: 6. The germline gives CDR1 LNHDA, CDR2 SQIVND (reference sequence). CDR3 size: 16 residues. The CDR3 spells CASSITPGQGTGELFF. The DNA of the CDR3 is TGTGCCAGTAGTATTACCCCGGGACAGGGCACCGGGGAGCTGTTTTTT.

This rearrangement joins TRBV7-8 to TRBJ2-6; possible D gene TRBD1, 5 bases. The V gene's germline CDR1 is SGHVS and CDR2 FQNEAQ. This CDR3 contains 15 residues. The ends were cut back, 6 bases at V and 4 bases at J, with 13 bases in the middle. DNA of the CDR3: TGTGCCAGCAGTCCCGGACATTCCGGGGCCAACGTCCTGACTTTC. The encoded protein is CASSPGHSGANVLTF.

Notes on this clone: A junction end diverges from the germline sequence, so it may reflect a read error. The J gene is TRBJ2-7, the V gene TRBV4-1; D is uncertain. The CDR3 is 18 residues long. CDR1 and CDR2 from the germline V gene are MGHRA and YSYEKL. CDR3 region: CTSSQEIFPDGPSPEQYF. In DNA, the CDR3 is TGCACCAGCAGCCAAGAGATTTTTCCCGACGGCCCTTCACCCGAGCAGTACTTC.

This clone was counted between two and nine times. This sequence joins TRBV5-4 and TRBJ2-1; D is perhaps TRBD1 (6 bases). There are 16 residues in the CDR3. Trimming pared 4 bases from V and 4 bases from J, leaving 18 bases between. Per the germline V gene, CDR1 is SGHNT and CDR2 is YYREEE (reference sequence). The CDR3 DNA reads as TGTGCCAGCAGCCAAGATTGGACAGACCCTTACAATGAGCAGTTCTTC. It yields the protein CASSQDWTDPYNEQFF.

The CDR3 sequence is CASSVAPDRVGANYGYTF. CDR3 DNA sequence: TGTGCCAGCAGCGTAGCCCCGGACAGGGTTGGAGCTAACTATGGCTACACCTTC. This chain joins TRBV9 and TRBJ1-2; 8 bases fit TRBD1. The germline V gene has CDR1 SGDLS and CDR2 YYNGEE. The CDR3 is 18 amino acids. V lost 0 bases, J lost 0 bases, and 10 bases stayed unmatched.

The sample holds a few counts of this clone. This chain uses TRBV5-4 with TRBJ2-2; TRBD2 is a possible D gene (6 bases). Per germline, CDR1 SGHNT and CDR2 YYREEE (reference sequence). This CDR3 spans 14 amino acids. V was trimmed by 5 bases and J by 2 bases, leaving 10 bases between them. The CDR3 reads CASSYGLNTGELFF. CDR3 nucleotide sequence: TGTGCCAGCAGTTACGGACTAAACACCGGGGAGCTGTTTTTT.

The chain combines TRBV23-1 with TRBJ1-1, with no clear D. TRBV23-1 is annotated as an ORF whose role is uncertain. The CDR3 runs to 13 residues. Trimming shortened V by 3 bases and J by 1 base, and 6 bases separated the two germline ends. CDR3 amino acids: CASSQKGNTEAFF. DNA for the CDR3: TGCGCCAGCAGTCAGAAGGGGAACACTGAAGCTTTCTTT.

On this clone itself: Additional DNA sequences in this sample encode the identical CDR3. The chain employs TRBV5-6 and TRBJ2-1; D unclear. V was trimmed by 0 bases and J by 9 bases, leaving 7 bases between them. This CDR3 contains 12 residues. CDR1 and CDR2 from the germline V gene are SGHDT and YYEEEE. The CDR3 is CASSLGRGEQFF. The CDR3 DNA reads TGTGCCAGCAGCTTGGGGCGCGGTGAGCAGTTCTTC.

This clone was recorded a few times. The chain combines TRBV5-1 with TRBJ2-2; D uncertain. Germline values: CDR1 SGHRS, CDR2 YFSETQ. Trimming pared 0 bases from V and 0 bases from J, leaving 6 bases between. The CDR3 has 15 residues. CDR3 loop: CASSLVKANTGELFF. CDR3 nucleotides: TGCGCCAGCAGCTTGGTTAAGGCGAACACCGGGGAGCTGTTTTTT.

J is TRBJ2-7 and V is TRBV9, with D possibly being TRBD1 or TRBD2 (5 bases each). V was clipped by 4 bases and J by 3 bases, with 17 bases between them. The CDR3 is 15 residues long. From germline, CDR1 is SGDLS and CDR2 YYNGEE. CDR3 residues: CASSLGERVLYEQYF. CDR3 in DNA: TGTGCCAGCAGCCTGGGGGAGAGAGTCCTCTACGAGCAGTACTTC.

The chain couples TRBV9 to TRBJ2-7; the D call may be TRBD1 or TRBD2 (6 bases each). The CDR3 covers 14 residues. The germline V and J ends were trimmed by 3 bases and 0 bases, with 10 bases remaining between them. CDR1 and CDR2 (germline): SGDLS, YYNGEE. The CDR3 coding sequence is TGTGCCAGCAGCGAAGGGGGGCCCTCCTACGAGCAGTACTTC. Translated, it gives CASSEGGPSYEQYF.

This clone occurred a few times. V usage is TRBV30 and J usage is TRBJ2-3, with TRBD2 identical over 9 bases. CDR1 and CDR2 from the germline V gene are GTSNPN and SVGIG (reference sequence). V shed 3 bases, J shed 4 bases, and the junction held 8 bases outside the gene matches. This CDR3 region has 15 residues. The DNA for the CDR3 is TGTGCCTGGAGCTCTAGCGGGGCGATGTCAGATACGCAGTATTTT. Its translation is CAWSSSGAMSDTQYF.

The chain couples TRBV29-1 to TRBJ2-2; 9 bases fit TRBD1. With V trimmed by 7 bases and J by 4 bases, 13 bases remained unmatched. The CDR3 is 16 residues long. CDR1 is SQVTM and CDR2 is ANQGSEA in the germline V gene. The CDR3 DNA is TGCAGCGCTGCCACTGAGGACAGGGGTGTCACCGGGGAGCTGTTTTTT. This sequence encodes CSAATEDRGVTGELFF.

V is TRBV5-6 and J is TRBJ1-6; D gene uncertain. The CDR3 is made up of 16 amino acids. Germline assignment: CDR1 SGHDT and CDR2 YYEEEE. The V end was cut by 1 base, the J end by 0 bases, with 8 bases between. CDR3 bases: TGTGCCAGCAGCTTGTCTGGGGTCTCCTATAATTCACCCCTCCACTTT. Its translation is CASSLSGVSYNSPLHF.

The chain combines TRBV27 with TRBJ2-5; 8 nucleotides agree with TRBD1. V dropped 5 bases and J dropped 6; count of bases not matched to a gene: 8. Looked up from germline, CDR1 is MNHEY and CDR2 is SMNVEV (reference sequence). The CDR3 loop spans 14 amino acids. Here the CDR3 DNA reads TGTGCCAGCAGTCCGACAGGGGAGGAAAAGACCCAGTACTTC. Translating it yields CASSPTGEEKTQYF.

This rearrangement joins TRBV7-6 to TRBJ1-6; D is unresolved. This CDR3 has 11 residues. Germline loops: CDR1 SGHVS, CDR2 FNYEAQ. V was clipped by 7 bases and J by 14 bases, with 12 bases between them. CDR3 DNA sequence: TGTGCCAGCACCTCCGGTATAGCCCTCCACTTT. Translation gives CASTSGIALHF.

Note on this clone: The sample holds other DNA sequences that translate to the same CDR3. This rearrangement joins TRBV2 to TRBJ2-7; D remains unclear. Germline CDR1 SNHLY, CDR2 FYNNEI. CDR3 length equals 12 residues. V was trimmed by 1 base and J by 2 bases, leaving 3 bases between them. The DNA for the CDR3 is TGTGCCAGCAGTGAAGGACCCTACGAGCAGTACTTC. Amino acids: CASSEGPYEQYF. Full variable domain (remainder filled in from reference TRBV2 and TRBJ2-7): EPEVTQTPSHQVTQMGQEVILRCVPISNHLYFYWYRQILGQKVEFLVSFYNNEISEKSEIFDDQFSVERPDGSNFTLKIRSTKLEDSAMYFCASSEGPYEQYFGPGTRLTVT.

The chain is built from TRBV5-6 and TRBJ1-1, with TRBD1 as a possible D gene (5 bases). V was pared by 0 bases and J by 4 bases, with 13 bases between. This CDR3 spans 15 amino acids. Germline CDR1 and CDR2: SGHDT and YYEEEE. The CDR3 DNA is TGTGCCAGCAGCTTGGTGGGATCAGGGATCACTGAAGCTTTCTTT. Its translation is CASSLVGSGITEAFF. The whole variable domain, remainder taken from reference TRBV5-6 and TRBJ1-1, is DAGVTQSPTHLIKTRGQQVTLRCSPKSGHDTVSWYQQALGQGPQFIFQYYEEEERQRGNFPDRFSGHQFPNYSSELNVNALLLGDSALYLCASSLVGSGITEAFFGQGTRLTVV.

The chain carries TRBV9 and TRBJ2-3; the D gene could be TRBD1 or TRBD2 (5 bases each). CDR3 length: 15 amino acids. Germline loops: CDR1 SGDLS, CDR2 YYNGEE. With 3 bases removed from V and 4 bases from J, the gap between germline ends came to 15 bases. CDR3 sequence (DNA): TGTGCCAGCAGCGCCGGGACCTCAGCATCAGATACGCAGTATTTT. Translation gives CASSAGTSASDTQYF.

V gene TRBV4-1 combines with J gene TRBJ2-7; TRBD1 matches at 9 bases. J lost 3 bases, V lost 4 bases, and 7 bases had no gene match. Germline V gene sequence: CDR1 MGHRA, CDR2 YSYEKL. The CDR3 totals 15 residues. The CDR3 sequence: CASSPPLGQGYEQYF. The CDR3 DNA reads TGCGCCAGCAGCCCACCCCTGGGACAGGGCTACGAGCAGTACTTC.

This clone has only a few counts. The V and J genes are TRBV5-4 and TRBJ1-3; D gene uncertain. The CDR3 is 15 amino acids. CDR1 is SGHNT, CDR2 YYREEE, per germline (reference sequence). V lost 0 bases to trimming and J lost 1 base, with 8 bases between them. The CDR3: CASSLADGSGNTIYF. Here the CDR3 DNA reads TGTGCCAGCAGCTTGGCCGATGGGTCTGGAAACACCATATATTTT.

This chain connects TRBV13 to TRBJ2-3; D is perhaps TRBD2 (6 bases). This CDR3 has 13 residues. CDR1 and CDR2 from the germline V gene are PRHDT and FYEKMQ (reference sequence). V was cut by 5 bases and J by 6 bases, with 12 bases left in between. For the CDR3, the DNA is TGTGCCAGCAGCGGGAGCGCGGGGGATACGCAGTATTTT. Translated: CASSGSAGDTQYF.

This chain uses TRBV28 with TRBJ1-1, with D uncertain. Per the germline V gene, CDR1 is MDHEN and CDR2 is SYDVKM. The V gene lost 6 bases and the J gene lost 4 bases, with 12 bases spanning the gap. CDR3 length: 13 residues. The CDR3 DNA reads TGTGCCAGCAGCGTCGGAAGGTCCACTGAAGCTTTCTTT. Its protein product is CASSVGRSTEAFF. The variable domain in full, completed from reference TRBV28 and TRBJ1-1, reads DVKVTQSSRYLVKRTGEKVFLECVQDMDHENMFWYRQDPGLGLRLIYFSYDVKMKEKGDIPEGYSVSREKKERFSLILESASTNQTSMYLCASSVGRSTEAFFGQGTRLTVV.

The chain links TRBV10-3 to TRBJ2-5; 8 bases map to TRBD2. V was clipped by 2 bases and J by 7 bases; unmatched bases: 6. CDR1 and CDR2 from the germline V gene are ENHRY and SYGVKD. The CDR3 runs to 14 residues. Written as DNA, the CDR3 is TGTGCCATCAGTGAGGGACTAGCCCCCGCGACCCAGTACTTC. It specifies CAISEGLAPATQYF.